This TCR beta chain derives from a study of T-cell reconstitution after alpha-beta-depleted transplantation in children. Findings and limits, study-wide: Fresh T-cell production supplied most of the T-cell counts and diversity seen one year after transplant.

Preparing the TCRbeta library involved the use of unique molecular identifiers. TCRdb ran MiXCR on the PCR reads and lists one entry per CDR3 protein. Counted here are about 980,000 distinct CDR3 sequences, roughly 29% occurring once; the ten biggest clones make up about 28%. Germline V gives CDR1 MDHEN, CDR2 SYDVKM. V lost 6 bases to trimming and J lost 1 base; unmatched junction nucleotides: 8. The CDR3 extends over 15 amino acids. Details on this clonotype: Its antigen remains unidentified.

The sequences come from PBMCs, mostly from graft donor cells, collected 360 days after TCRalphabeta/CD19-depleted stem cell transplant. The receptor was isolated from a boy under two years old who had a stem cell transplant for SCID, so the T cells may come from the graft donor. The chain carries TRBV28 and TRBJ2-7; 8 positions agree with TRBD1. The CDR3 spells CASSESGQDSYEQYF. DNA of the CDR3: TGTGCCAGCAGCGAATCGGGACAGGATTCCTACGAGCAGTACTTC.